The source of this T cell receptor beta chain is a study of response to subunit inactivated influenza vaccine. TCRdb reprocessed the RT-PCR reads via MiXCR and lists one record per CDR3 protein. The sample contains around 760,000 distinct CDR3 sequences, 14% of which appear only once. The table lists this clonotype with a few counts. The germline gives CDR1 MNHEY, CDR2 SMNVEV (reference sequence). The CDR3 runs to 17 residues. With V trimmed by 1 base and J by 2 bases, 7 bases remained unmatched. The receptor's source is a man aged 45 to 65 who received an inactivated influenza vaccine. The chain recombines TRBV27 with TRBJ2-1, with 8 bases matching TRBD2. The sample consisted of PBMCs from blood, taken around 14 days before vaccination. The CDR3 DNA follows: TGTGCCAGCAGTTTATGGGGTAGCGGGGCCGCCTACAATGAGCAGTTCTTC. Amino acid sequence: CASSLWGSGAAYNEQFF.